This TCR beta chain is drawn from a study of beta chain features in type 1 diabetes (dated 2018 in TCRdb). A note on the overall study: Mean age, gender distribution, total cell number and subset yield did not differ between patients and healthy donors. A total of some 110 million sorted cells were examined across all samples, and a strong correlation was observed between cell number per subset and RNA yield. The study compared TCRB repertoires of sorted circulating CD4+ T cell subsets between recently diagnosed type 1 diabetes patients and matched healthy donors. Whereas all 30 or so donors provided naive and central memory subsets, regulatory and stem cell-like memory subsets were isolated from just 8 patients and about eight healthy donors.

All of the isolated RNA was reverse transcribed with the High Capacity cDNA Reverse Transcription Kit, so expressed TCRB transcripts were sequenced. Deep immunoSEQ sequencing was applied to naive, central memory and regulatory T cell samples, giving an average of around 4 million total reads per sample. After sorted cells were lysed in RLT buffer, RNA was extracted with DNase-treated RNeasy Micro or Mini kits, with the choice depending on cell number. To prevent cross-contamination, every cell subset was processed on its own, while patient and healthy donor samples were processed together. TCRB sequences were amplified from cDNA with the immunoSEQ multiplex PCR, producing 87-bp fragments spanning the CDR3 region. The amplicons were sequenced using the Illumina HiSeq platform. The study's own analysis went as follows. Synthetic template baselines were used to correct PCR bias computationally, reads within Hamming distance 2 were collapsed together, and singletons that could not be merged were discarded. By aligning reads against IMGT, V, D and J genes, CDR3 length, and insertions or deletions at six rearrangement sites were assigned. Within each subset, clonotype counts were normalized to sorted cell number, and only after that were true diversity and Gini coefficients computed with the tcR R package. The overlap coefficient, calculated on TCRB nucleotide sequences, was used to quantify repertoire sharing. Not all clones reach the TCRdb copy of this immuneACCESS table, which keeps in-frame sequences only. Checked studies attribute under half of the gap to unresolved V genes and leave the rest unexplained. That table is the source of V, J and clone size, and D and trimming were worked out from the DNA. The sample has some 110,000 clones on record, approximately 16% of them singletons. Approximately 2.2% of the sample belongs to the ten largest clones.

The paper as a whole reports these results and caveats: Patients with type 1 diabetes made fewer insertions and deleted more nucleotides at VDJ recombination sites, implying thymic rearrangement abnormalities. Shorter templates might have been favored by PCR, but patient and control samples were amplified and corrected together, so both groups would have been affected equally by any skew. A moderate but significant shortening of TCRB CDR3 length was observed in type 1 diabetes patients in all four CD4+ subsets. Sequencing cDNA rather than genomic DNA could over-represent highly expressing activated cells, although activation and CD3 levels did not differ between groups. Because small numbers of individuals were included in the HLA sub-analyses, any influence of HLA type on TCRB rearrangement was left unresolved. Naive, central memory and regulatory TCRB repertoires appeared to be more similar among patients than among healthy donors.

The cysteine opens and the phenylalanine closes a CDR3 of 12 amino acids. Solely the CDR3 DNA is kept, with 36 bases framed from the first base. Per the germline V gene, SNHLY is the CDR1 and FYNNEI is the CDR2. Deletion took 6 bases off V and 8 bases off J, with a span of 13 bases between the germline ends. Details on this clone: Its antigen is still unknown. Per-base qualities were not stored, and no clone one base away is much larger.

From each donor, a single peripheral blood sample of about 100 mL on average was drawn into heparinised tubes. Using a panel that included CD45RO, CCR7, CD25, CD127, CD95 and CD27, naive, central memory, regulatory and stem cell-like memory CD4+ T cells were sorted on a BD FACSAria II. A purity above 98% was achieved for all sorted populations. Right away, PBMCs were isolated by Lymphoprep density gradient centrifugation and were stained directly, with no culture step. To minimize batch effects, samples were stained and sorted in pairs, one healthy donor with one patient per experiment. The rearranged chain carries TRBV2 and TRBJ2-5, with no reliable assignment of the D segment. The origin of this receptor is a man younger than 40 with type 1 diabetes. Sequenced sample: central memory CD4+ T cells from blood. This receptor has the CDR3 CASRPVENTQYF. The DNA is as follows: TGTGCCAGCAGGCCCGTGGAGAATACCCAGTACTTC.